This T cell receptor beta chain was sequenced in a study of blood T cell repertoires in COVID-19. At the level of the study: The United States, Italy and Spain provided the acute and convalescent COVID-19 samples.

In the study's own analysis: Amplification with reference gene primers provided the estimates of nucleated cell counts. The protocol was immunoSEQ multiplex PCR, while the TCRdb copy is restricted to in-frame clones and leaves out a portion. V and J calls and clone size are as listed in that table; D and trimming were resolved from the DNA. The data hold 100,000 to 150,000 clones, with about four fifths observed a single time. Germline V gives CDR1 SGHRS, CDR2 YFSETQ. The CDR3 has 14 amino acids. Trimming cost V 0 bases and J 6 bases, with 13 bases left between them. This clonotype was sampled from a woman in her 50s with acute or convalescent COVID-19. The V and J genes are TRBV5-1 and TRBJ2-7, with D maybe TRBD2 (6 bases). Material for sequencing was peripheral blood. The CDR3 DNA follows: TGCGCCAGCAGCTTGGCCTCTGGGGGAGGCGAGCAGTACTTC. It is translated as CASSLASGGGEQYF.